This T cell receptor beta chain appears in the sequencing data of a study of cytomegalovirus exposure and HLA in healthy donors. The PCR employed 60 Vbeta primers together with 13 Jbeta primers. Using immunoSEQ multiplex PCR, the repertoire was profiled, and TCRdb retains in-frame clones only, with some absent. Seen here are about 240,000 clones, about 80% observed once, and the top ten hold around 8.3%. The source is a woman in her fifties or sixties in good health and CMV-seropositive. Sequenced material: PBMCs.

The DNA for the CDR3 is TGTGCCACCAGCAGATCAACTAGCGCGACCTACGAGCAGTACTTC. Encoded protein: CATSRSTSATYEQYF. This sequence joins TRBV15 and TRBJ2-7, with 7 nucleotides matching TRBD2. The V gene end was trimmed by 2 bases and the J gene end by 2 bases; junction bases not matched to a gene: 6. CDR3 length: 15 amino acids. In germline, CDR1 is LNHNV, CDR2 YYDKDF (reference sequence).